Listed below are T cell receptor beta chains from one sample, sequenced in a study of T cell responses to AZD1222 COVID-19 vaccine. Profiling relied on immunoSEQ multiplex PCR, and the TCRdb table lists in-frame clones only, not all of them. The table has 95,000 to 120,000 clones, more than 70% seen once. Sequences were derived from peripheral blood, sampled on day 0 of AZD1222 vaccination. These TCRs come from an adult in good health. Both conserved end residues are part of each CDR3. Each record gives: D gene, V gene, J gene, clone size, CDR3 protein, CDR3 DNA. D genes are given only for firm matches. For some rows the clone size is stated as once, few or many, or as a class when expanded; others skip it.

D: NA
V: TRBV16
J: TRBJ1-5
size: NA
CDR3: CASSQFPQGSDQPQHF
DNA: TGTGCCAGCAGCCAATTCCCTCAGGGCAGTGATCAGCCCCAGCATTTT

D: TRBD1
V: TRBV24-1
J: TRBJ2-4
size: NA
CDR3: CATSGGDRLAKNIQYF
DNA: TGTGCCACCAGTGGTGGGGACAGACTAGCCAAAAACATTCAGTACTTC

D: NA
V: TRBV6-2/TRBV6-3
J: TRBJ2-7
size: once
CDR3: CASSSSGSATYEQYF
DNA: TGTGCCAGCAGCAGTTCGGGGAGTGCTACCTACGAGCAGTACTTC

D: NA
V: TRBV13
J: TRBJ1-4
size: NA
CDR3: CASSWTQANEKLFF
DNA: TGTGCCAGCAGCTGGACCCAAGCTAATGAAAAACTGTTTTTT

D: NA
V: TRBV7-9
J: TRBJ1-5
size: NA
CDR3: CASSLYLGEGNQPQHF
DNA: TGTGCCAGCAGCTTATATTTGGGGGAGGGGAATCAGCCCCAGCATTTT

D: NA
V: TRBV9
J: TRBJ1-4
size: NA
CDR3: CASSEGFSNEKLFF
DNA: TGTGCCAGCAGCGAGGGATTTAGTAATGAAAAACTGTTTTTT

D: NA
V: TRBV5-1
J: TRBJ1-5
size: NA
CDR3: CASSPVMGNQPQHF
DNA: TGCGCCAGCAGCCCGGTGATGGGAAATCAGCCCCAGCATTTT

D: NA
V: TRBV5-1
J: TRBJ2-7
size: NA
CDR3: CASSLTNPPSEQYF
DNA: TGCGCCAGCAGCCTTACAAACCCCCCCTCCGAGCAGTACTTC

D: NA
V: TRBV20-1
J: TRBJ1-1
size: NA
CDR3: CSASRNENTEAFF
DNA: TGCAGTGCTAGTCGCAACGAGAACACTGAAGCTTTCTTT

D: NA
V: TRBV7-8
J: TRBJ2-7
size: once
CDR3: CASSLGGLSYEQYF
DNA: TGTGCCAGCAGCTTAGGGGGACTGTCCTACGAGCAGTACTTC

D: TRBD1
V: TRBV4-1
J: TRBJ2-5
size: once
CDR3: CASSQAKQGAGETQYF
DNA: TGCGCCAGCAGCCAAGCTAAACAGGGGGCCGGAGAGACCCAGTACTTC

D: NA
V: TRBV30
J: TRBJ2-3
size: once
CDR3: CAWGVGTDTQYF
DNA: TGTGCCTGGGGAGTTGGCACAGATACGCAGTATTTT

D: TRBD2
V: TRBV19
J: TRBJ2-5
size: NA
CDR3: CASSIGRGASKETQYF
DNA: TGTGCCAGTAGTATCGGGCGGGGGGCGTCGAAAGAGACCCAGTACTTC

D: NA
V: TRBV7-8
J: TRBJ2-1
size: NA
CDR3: CASSTPLQYNEQFF
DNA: TGTGCCAGCAGCACACCCCTACAATACAATGAGCAGTTCTTC

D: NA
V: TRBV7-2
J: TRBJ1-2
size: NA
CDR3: CASSFGTLDGSYTF
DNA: TGTGCCAGCAGCTTTGGGACTTTGGATGGGAGCTACACCTTC

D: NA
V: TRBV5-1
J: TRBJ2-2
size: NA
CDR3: CASSLGLVSTGELFF
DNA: TGCGCCAGCAGCTTGGGCCTGGTTAGCACCGGGGAGCTGTTTTTT

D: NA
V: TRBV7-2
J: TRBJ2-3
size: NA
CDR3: CASSFARSTDTQYF
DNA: TGTGCCAGCAGCTTTGCCCGGAGCACAGATACGCAGTATTTT

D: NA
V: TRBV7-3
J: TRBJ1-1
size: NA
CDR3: CASSQDRNTEAFF
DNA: TGTGCCAGCAGCCAGGACAGGAACACTGAAGCTTTCTTT

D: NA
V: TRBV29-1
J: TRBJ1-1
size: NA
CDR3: CSVGGPRGAAEAFF
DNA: TGCAGCGTTGGGGGCCCCAGGGGAGCGGCTGAAGCTTTCTTT

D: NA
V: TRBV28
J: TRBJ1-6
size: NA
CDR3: CASSLRDNSYNSPLHF
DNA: TGTGCCAGCAGTTTACGGGACAACTCCTATAATTCACCCCTCCACTTT

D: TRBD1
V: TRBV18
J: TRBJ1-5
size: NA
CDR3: CASSPEGQPVNQPQHF
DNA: TGTGCCAGCTCACCAGAGGGACAGCCGGTCAATCAGCCCCAGCATTTT

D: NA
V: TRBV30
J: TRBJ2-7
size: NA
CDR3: CAWSVAYRSGDEQYF
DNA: TGTGCCTGGAGTGTAGCCTATCGGTCGGGGGACGAGCAGTACTTC

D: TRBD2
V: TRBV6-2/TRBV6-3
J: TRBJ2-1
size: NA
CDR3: CASSGPSGGGNEQFF
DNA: TGTGCCAGCAGCGGACCTAGCGGGGGGGGCAATGAGCAGTTCTTC

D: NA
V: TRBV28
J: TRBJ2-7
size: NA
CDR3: CASSKGSMYF
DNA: TGTGCCAGCAGTAAAGGGTCTATGTACTTC

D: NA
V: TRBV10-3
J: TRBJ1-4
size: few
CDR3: CATQGRGEKLFF
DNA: TGTGCCACCCAGGGGCGGGGTGAAAAACTGTTTTTT

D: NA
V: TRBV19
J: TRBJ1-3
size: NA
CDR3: CASTLIGTKGNTIYF
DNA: TGTGCCAGTACCCTTATCGGGACAAAGGGAAACACCATATATTTT

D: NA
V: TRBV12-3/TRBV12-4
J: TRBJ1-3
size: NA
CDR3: CASSPSRNTIYF
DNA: TGTGCCAGCAGCCCATCTCGAAACACCATATATTTT

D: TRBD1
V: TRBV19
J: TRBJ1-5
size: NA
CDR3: CASRDRGRSNQPQHF
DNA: TGTGCCAGTAGGGACAGGGGTAGGAGCAATCAGCCCCAGCATTTT

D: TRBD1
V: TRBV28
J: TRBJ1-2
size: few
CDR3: CASRTGQATNYGYTF
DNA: TGTGCCAGCAGGACCGGACAGGCGACTAACTATGGCTACACCTTC

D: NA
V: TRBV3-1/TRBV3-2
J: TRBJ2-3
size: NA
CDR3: CASSQMAYATDTQYF
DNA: TGTGCCAGCAGCCAAATGGCCTACGCAACAGATACGCAGTATTTT

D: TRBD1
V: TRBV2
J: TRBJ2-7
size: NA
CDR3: CASSESGQATPYEQYF
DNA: TGTGCCAGCAGTGAAAGCGGACAGGCGACCCCTTACGAGCAGTACTTC

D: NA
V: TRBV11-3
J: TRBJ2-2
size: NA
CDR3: CASSPVGRGSGELFF
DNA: TGTGCCAGCAGCCCAGTGGGTCGAGGGTCCGGGGAGCTGTTTTTT

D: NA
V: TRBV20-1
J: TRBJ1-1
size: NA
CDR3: CSAGPGTEAFF
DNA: TGCAGTGCTGGGCCAGGGACTGAAGCTTTCTTT

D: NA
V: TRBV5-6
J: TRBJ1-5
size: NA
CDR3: CASSRTAGSPRPQHF
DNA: TGTGCCAGCAGCAGGACGGCAGGGTCCCCTCGGCCCCAGCATTTT

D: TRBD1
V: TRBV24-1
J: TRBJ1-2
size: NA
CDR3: CATLDRGLRYTF
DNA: TGTGCCACCTTGGACAGGGGCTTGCGCTACACCTTC

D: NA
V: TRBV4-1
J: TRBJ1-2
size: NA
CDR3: CASSQDQAQAEYGYTF
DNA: TGCGCCAGCAGCCAGGACCAGGCGCAAGCTGAATATGGCTACACCTTC

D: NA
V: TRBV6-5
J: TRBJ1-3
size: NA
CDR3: CASSSDSSGNTIYF
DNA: TGTGCCAGCAGTTCCGACAGCTCTGGAAACACCATATATTTT

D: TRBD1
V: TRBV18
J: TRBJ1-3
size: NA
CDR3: CASSPQDRGFGNTIYF
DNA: TGTGCCAGCTCACCACAAGACAGGGGGTTTGGAAACACCATATATTTT

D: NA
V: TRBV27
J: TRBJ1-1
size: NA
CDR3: CASSLGGAGTEAFF
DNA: TGTGCCAGCAGTTTAGGGGGGGCTGGCACTGAAGCTTTCTTT

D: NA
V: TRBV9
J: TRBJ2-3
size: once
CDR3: CASSSTGGLTDTQYF
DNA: TGTGCCAGCAGCTCAACGGGTGGTCTCACAGATACGCAGTATTTT

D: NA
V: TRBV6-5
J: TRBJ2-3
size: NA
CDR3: CASISGYSTDTQYF
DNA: TGTGCCAGCATTTCGGGCTATTCCACAGATACGCAGTATTTT

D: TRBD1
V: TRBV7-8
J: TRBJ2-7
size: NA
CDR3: CASSLRRDRGHEQYF
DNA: TGTGCCAGCAGCCTTCGACGGGACAGGGGACACGAGCAGTACTTC

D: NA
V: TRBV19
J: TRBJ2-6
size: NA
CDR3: CASKVRTSDSGANVLTF
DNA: TGTGCCAGTAAAGTAAGGACTTCCGACTCTGGGGCCAACGTCCTGACTTTC

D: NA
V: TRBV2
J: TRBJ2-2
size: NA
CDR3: CASSESRVYAGELFF
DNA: TGTGCCAGCAGTGAATCGAGGGTCTACGCCGGGGAGCTGTTTTTT

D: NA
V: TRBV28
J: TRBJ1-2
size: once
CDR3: CASSLLAGPGYTF
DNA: TGTGCCAGCAGTTTGTTGGCAGGGCCTGGCTACACCTTC

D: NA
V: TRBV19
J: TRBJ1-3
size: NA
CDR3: CASSGRPSSGNTIYF
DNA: TGTGCCAGTAGCGGGCGTCCGAGCTCTGGAAACACCATATATTTT

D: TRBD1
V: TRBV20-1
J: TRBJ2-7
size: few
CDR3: CSASATGVRAYEQYF
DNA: TGCAGTGCTAGTGCCACAGGGGTCAGGGCCTACGAGCAGTACTTC

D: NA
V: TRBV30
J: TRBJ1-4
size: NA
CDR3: CAWSRSGKTEAEKLFF
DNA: TGTGCCTGGAGTCGGTCAGGGAAGACGGAGGCAGAAAAACTGTTTTTT

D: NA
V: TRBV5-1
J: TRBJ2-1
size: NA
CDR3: CASSNGQSYNEQFF
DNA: TGCGCCAGCAGCAACGGACAGTCCTACAATGAGCAGTTCTTC

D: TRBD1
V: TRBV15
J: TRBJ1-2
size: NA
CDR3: CATSRRGQGAPGYTF
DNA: TGTGCCACCAGCAGACGGGGACAGGGGGCGCCTGGCTACACCTTC

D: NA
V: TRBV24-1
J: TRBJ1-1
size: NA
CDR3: CATSGASGEPEAFF
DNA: TGTGCCACCAGTGGCGCCTCAGGGGAACCTGAAGCTTTCTTT

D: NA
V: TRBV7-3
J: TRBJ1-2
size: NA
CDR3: CASSPNREGGYTF
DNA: TGTGCCAGCAGCCCAAACAGGGAGGGGGGCTACACCTTC

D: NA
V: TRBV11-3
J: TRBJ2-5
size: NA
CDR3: CASSLGGQGVLQETQYF
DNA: TGTGCCAGCAGCTTAGGTGGGCAGGGAGTTCTCCAAGAGACCCAGTACTTC

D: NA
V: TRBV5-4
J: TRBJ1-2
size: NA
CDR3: CASSLVRGAIYGYTF
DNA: TGTGCCAGCAGCTTGGTTCGGGGGGCGATCTATGGCTACACCTTC

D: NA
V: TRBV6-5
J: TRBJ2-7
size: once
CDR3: CASSYRDTQSYEQYF
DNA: TGTGCCAGCAGTTATAGGGACACCCAGTCCTACGAGCAGTACTTC

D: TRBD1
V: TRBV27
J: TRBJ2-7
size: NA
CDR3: CASRPTGGAYEQYF
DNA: TGTGCCAGCAGACCGACAGGGGGCGCCTACGAGCAGTACTTC

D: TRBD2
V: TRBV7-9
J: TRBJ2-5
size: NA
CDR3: CASSPLARGGAIGGETQYF
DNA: TGTGCCAGCAGCCCCTTGGCCCGCGGGGGGGCCATCGGGGGAGAGACCCAGTACTTC

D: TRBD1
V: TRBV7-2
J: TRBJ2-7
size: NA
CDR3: CASSRDRGDYEQYF
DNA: TGTGCCAGCAGCCGGGACAGGGGGGACTACGAGCAGTACTTC

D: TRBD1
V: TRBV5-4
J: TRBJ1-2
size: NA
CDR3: CASSRGAGGNYGYTF
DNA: TGTGCCAGCAGCAGAGGCGCAGGGGGGAACTATGGCTACACCTTC